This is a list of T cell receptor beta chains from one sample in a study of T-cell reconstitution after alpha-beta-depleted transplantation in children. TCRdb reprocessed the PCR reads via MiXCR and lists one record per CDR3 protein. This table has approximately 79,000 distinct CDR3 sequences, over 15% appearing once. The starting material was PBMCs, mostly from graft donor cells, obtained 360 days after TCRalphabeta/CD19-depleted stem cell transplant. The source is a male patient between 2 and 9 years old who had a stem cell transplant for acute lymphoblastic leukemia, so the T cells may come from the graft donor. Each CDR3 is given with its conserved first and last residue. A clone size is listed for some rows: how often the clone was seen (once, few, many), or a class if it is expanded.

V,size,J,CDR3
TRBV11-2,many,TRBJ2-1,CASSLGLTAYNEQFF
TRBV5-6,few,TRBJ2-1,CASSPDSYNEQFF
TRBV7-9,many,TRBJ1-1,CASSLPVWVNPEAFF
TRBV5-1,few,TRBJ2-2,CASSWTVGTGELFF
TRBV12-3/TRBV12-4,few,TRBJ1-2,CASLLMGYGYTF
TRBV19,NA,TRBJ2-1,CASSIGGDRGRLKDNEQFF
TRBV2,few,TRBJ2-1,CASSGGQGALNEQFF
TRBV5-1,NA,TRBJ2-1,CASSYRVGRSSYNEQFF
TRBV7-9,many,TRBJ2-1,CASSLEGLAGDSHNEQFF
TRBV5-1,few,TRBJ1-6,CASSNGPPGQGYSPLHF
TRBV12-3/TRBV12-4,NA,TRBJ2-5,CASSRQGARETQYF
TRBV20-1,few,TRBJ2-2,CSARDSRRIRGGELFF
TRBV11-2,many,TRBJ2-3,CASSLSWAETDTQYF
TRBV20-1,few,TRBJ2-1,CSASGRAYNEQFF
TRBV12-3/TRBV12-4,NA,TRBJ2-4,CASSVSRLAKNIQYF
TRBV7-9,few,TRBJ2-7,CASSLFGTELYEQYF
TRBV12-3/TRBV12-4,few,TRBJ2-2,CASSSVKPPRTGELFF
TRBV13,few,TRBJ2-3,CASSPPRSGGTDTQYF
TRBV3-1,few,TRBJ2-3,CASSQVSSGLTDTQYF
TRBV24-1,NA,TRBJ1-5,CATSDSGGGSNQPQHF
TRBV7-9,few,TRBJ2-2,CASSTSSPGELFF
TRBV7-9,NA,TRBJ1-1,CASSLVVGTGNTEAFF
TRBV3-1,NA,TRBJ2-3,CASSPSNTDTQYF
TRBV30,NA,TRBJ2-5,CAWSPSSAGWDTQYF
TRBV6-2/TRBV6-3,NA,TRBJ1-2,CASRSGTGYGYTF
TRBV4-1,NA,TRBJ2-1,CASSLPGLAGGPSNEQFF
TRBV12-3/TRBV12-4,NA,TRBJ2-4,CASSSPETAGGLNIQYF
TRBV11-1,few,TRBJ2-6,CASSLDAHRGLSGANVLTF
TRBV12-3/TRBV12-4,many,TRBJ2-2,CASSRDANTGELFF
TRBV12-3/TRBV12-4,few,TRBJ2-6,CASSRGDQLSGANVLTF
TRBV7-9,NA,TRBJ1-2,CASSLALNYGYTF
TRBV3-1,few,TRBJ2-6,CASSPGFHSGANVLTF
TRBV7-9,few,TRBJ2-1,CASSRSGSGYNEQFF
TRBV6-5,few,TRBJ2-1,CASSYSMGLASEQFF
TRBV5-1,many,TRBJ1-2,CASSLDRDRGNGYTF
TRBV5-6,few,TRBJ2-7,CASSPGAYEQYF
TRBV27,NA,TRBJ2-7,CASSSTTSEQYF
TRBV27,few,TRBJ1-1,CASSPGPPMNTEAFF
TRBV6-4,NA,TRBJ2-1,CASSVRVAGFYNEQFF
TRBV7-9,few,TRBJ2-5,CASSPGGDETQYF
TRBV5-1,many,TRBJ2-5,CASSPRLAGPRYQETQYF
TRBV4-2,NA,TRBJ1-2,CASSQESAIYGYTF
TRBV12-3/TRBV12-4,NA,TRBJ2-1,CASSLAFGLGNNEQFF